A selection of T cell receptor beta chains follows, all from one sample in a study of human thymus T cells. Profiled with immunoSEQ multiplex PCR; TCRdb holds only in-frame clones, not every one. In the table there are tens of thousands of clones, 90% to 95% of which are singletons. Sequenced sample: blood. Receptors were obtained from a boy under two years old with a congenital heart defect but otherwise immunologically healthy. CDR3s include the opening cysteine and the closing phenylalanine or tryptophan. Fields, in order: D gene, J gene, clone size, V gene, CDR3 DNA, CDR3 protein. D genes are given only for firm matches. A row's size may be missing; if present it is once, few, many or a size class.

TRBD2 TRBJ2-4 NA TRBV2 TGTGCCAGCGGGGAGGGAGGCATTCAGTACTTC CASGEGGIQYF
TRBD2 TRBJ2-1 NA TRBV7-7 TGTGCCAGCAGCTTAGGATTAGCGGGGGGAAATGAGCAGTTCTTC CASSLGLAGGNEQFF
NA TRBJ2-5 NA TRBV5-1 TGCGCCAGCAGCTTGGACAGGGAGACCCAGTACTTC CASSLDRETQYF
NA TRBJ1-2 NA TRBV4-3 TGCGCCAGCAGCCAAGATGCCGGACTCTATGGCTACACCTTC CASSQDAGLYGYTF
NA TRBJ1-1 NA TRBV6-6 TGTGCCAGCAGTGGACGGTCTGAAGCTTTCTTT CASSGRSEAFF
NA TRBJ1-6 NA TRBV6-5 TGTGCCAGCACCCGCAAACAGGGCTATAATTCACCCCTCCACTTT CASTRKQGYNSPLHF
NA TRBJ1-6 NA TRBV5-1 TGCGCCAGCAGCTTGGGATATCAGGGTACACCCCTCCACTTT CASSLGYQGTPLHF
NA TRBJ2-1 NA TRBV19 TGTGCCAGTAGTGCTGGCCGGAATACCGAGCAGTTCTTC CASSAGRNTEQFF
NA TRBJ2-5 NA TRBV9 TGTGCCAGCAGCGTAGCGGCAGGGGTAGGGGCCCAGTACTTC CASSVAAGVGAQYF
NA TRBJ1-1 NA TRBV30 TGTGCCTGGAGTGAAAGTCCCTCCTGGGCTGAAGCTTTCTTT CAWSESPSWAEAFF
NA TRBJ2-1 NA TRBV5-1 TGCGCCAGCAGCTCCCCAGGGAGTGACAATGAGCAGTTCTTC CASSSPGSDNEQFF
NA TRBJ2-3 NA TRBV11-2 TGTGCCAGCAGCTCCGGGGGCACAGATACGCAGTATTTT CASSSGGTDTQYF
NA TRBJ2-6 NA TRBV7-9 TGTGCCAGCAGCCCGTCCTCTGGGGCCAACGTCCTGACTTTC CASSPSSGANVLTF
NA TRBJ2-5 NA TRBV15 TGTGCCACCAGCACCCGATCCGGGGAGACCCAGTACTTC CATSTRSGETQYF
NA TRBJ2-7 NA TRBV7-2 TGTGCCAGCAGCCCCAGGCCCCGCGAGCAGTACTTC CASSPRPREQYF
NA TRBJ1-4 NA TRBV9 TGTGCCAGCAGCGTCGGACAGAATGAAAAACTGTTTTTT CASSVGQNEKLFF
TRBD2 TRBJ2-7 NA TRBV7-2 TGTGCCAGCAGCCATGGGTGGCTAGCGGGCCCCTACGAGCAGTACTTC CASSHGWLAGPYEQYF
TRBD2 TRBJ2-5 NA TRBV4-1 TGCGCCAGCAGCCAAGAGTACACGGACGGGGGGGCGACGGAAGAGACCCAGTACTTC CASSQEYTDGGATEETQYF
NA TRBJ2-5 NA TRBV30 TGTGCCTGGAGTGTAGGGGGTTCGGTCGGAGGAGAGACCCAGTACTTC CAWSVGGSVGGETQYF
NA TRBJ2-1 NA TRBV4-2 TGTGCCAGCAGCCAAGATAGGGGGTCCTACAATGAGCAGTTCTTC CASSQDRGSYNEQFF
NA TRBJ2-1 few TRBV9 TGTGCCAGCAGCGTAGAGGGTGGGGCGAATTACGGAGAGCAGTTCTTC CASSVEGGANYGEQFF
NA TRBJ1-2 NA TRBV5-1 TGCGCCAGCAGCTTGGCTTCCACATATACCTATGGCTACACCTTC CASSLASTYTYGYTF
TRBD1 TRBJ1-4 NA TRBV19 TGTGCCAGTAGTATCAACAGGGGGGATAGTGAAAAACTGTTTTTT CASSINRGDSEKLFF
NA TRBJ2-7 NA TRBV28 TGTGCCAGCAGTTTAGTGGGTCGCGAGCAGTACTTC CASSLVGREQYF
TRBD1 TRBJ2-1 NA TRBV27 TGTGCCAGCAGTTTCGTGGCAGGGGGTTACAATGAGCAGTTCTTC CASSFVAGGYNEQFF
NA TRBJ2-3 NA TRBV4-3 TGCGCCAGCAGCCCATGGGTTACAGATACGCAGTATTTT CASSPWVTDTQYF